This T cell receptor (beta chain) appears in the sequencing data of a study of T cell changes during pregnancy in multiple sclerosis (dated by TCRdb to the late 2010s). Context from the whole study: In women with multiple sclerosis, the researchers looked at how the T cell repertoire shifted as pregnancy progressed.

Library preparation used the immunoSEQ multiplex PCR assay. The table was pulled from immuneACCESS by TCRdb, which kept in-frame rearrangements only. Such tables lose some clones; where checked, under half of the loss comes from unresolved V genes, and the rest has no known cause. In all, the sample holds tens of thousands of clones, and approximately 86% of those were seen once. Of the sample, over 1.5% is held by the ten largest clones. From the germline V gene, CDR1 is MGHRA and CDR2 is YSYEKL. Germline trimming amounts to 4 bases on V and 4 bases on J, with 7 as the count of junction bases outside the gene matches. From cysteine to phenylalanine, the CDR3 is 16 amino acids long. The retained sequence is limited to the CDR3, 48 bases, with the frame set at the first base. Worth noting for this clone: Its antigen remains undetermined. Base qualities are not provided; no much larger clone lies one nucleotide away.

The chain uses TRBV4-1 and TRBJ2-5, with 12 central nucleotides matching TRBD2. The sequence was obtained from a female donor with multiple sclerosis, enrolled in a pregnancy study. Sequenced here: peripheral blood, sampled in the first trimester of pregnancy. The CDR3 region: CASSLTTLAGGETQYF. The nucleotide sequence is TGCGCCAGCAGCCTAACAACACTAGCGGGAGGAGAGACCCAGTACTTC.